What follows describes a single TCR beta chain. Researchers ran the PCR with 60 Vbeta and 13 Jbeta primers. The assay was immunoSEQ multiplex PCR, and TCRdb's table has in-frame clones only and misses some. The repertoire has over 200,000 clones, more than 85% of them found once; the top ten carry around 1%. This sample was included in a study of cytomegalovirus exposure and HLA in healthy donors. The junction had 11 bases not matched to a gene; V was cut back by 0 bases and J by 10 bases. The CDR3 is 15 amino acids. CDR1 is LGHNA and CDR2 is YNFKEQ in the germline V gene. The sequence came from a young woman in good health and CMV-seronegative. Sample: PBMCs. The genes are TRBV4-2 and TRBJ2-5; 7 nucleotides agree with TRBD2. CDR3 sequence reads: CASSQDRRGDEGQYF. CDR3 DNA: TGTGCCAGCAGCCAAGATCGTCGGGGGGATGAGGGCCAGTACTTC.